This T cell receptor (beta chain) was sequenced for a study of graft-versus-host responses after intestinal transplantation. Study overall: Grafts that recipients had were multivisceral, liver-intestinal, or isolated intestinal transplants. The study, taken as a whole, reports: Detected in recipient marrow were GvH clones, some of which were first observed in ileum or blood. Graft-versus-host to host-versus-graft clonal ratios in allografts were high in patients with graft-donor T cell macrochimerism.

Generated by immunoSEQ multiplex PCR, the TCRdb table keeps only in-frame clones and is missing some. The sample consists of around 30,000 clones, about 92% of them appearing once. Concerning this clone: Its matching antigen is unknown.

V was trimmed by 6 bases and J by 7 bases, leaving 15 bases between them. Germline assignment: CDR1 MDHEN and CDR2 SYDVKM. CDR3 length: 13 amino acids. V is TRBV28 and J is TRBJ2-5; D unresolved. The sample was PBMCs, taken roughly 62 days after intestinal transplant. This clonotype was sampled from a human patient who received an intestinal transplant, so some T cells may come from the graft donor. This CDR3 reads CASSPRLQPTQYF. The CDR3 DNA sequence: TGTGCCAGCAGCCCTCGGCTTCAACCGACCCAGTACTTC. Full variable domain (outside the CDR3, taken from reference TRBV28 and TRBJ2-5): DVKVTQSSRYLVKRTGEKVFLECVQDMDHENMFWYRQDPGLGLRLIYFSYDVKMKEKGDIPEGYSVSREKKERFSLILESASTNQTSMYLCASSPRLQPTQYFGPGTRLLVL.